Sequencing of this T cell receptor (beta chain) was carried out in a study of blood T cell repertoires in COVID-19 (TCRdb year 2020). A note on the overall study: Samples from collaborators originated in the United States, Italy and Spain and spanned both the acute and convalescent phases of COVID-19. The material from the prospective study consisted of cDNA or gDNA derived from T cells, B-cell-depleted T cells, or PBMCs. Samples came from the ongoing ImmuneRACE study (first 160 participants) plus 1,254 subjects from 6 global collaborators. The dataset comprised deeply sampled blood TCRbeta repertoires from subjects exposed to, actively infected with, or recovered from COVID-19. The sample metadata nearly always contained a de-identified subject ID, COVID-19 status, age in years and sex. The repertoires were released in a freely available public database intended as a resource for research on the immune response to SARS-CoV-2. Where available, HLA class I and class II types were taken from metadata supplied by the sample provider and were not determined by assay-based typing. On the study overall, not on this receptor specifically: The quantity of clinical and demographic metadata differed by source and by participant and was supplied without curation.

In its sample, this clone was seen once. This clone's antigen is unknown. There are no base qualities to consult, and no much larger clone falls within one base. Whole blood was collected in K2EDTA tubes by collaborating institutions according to the institutions' own protocols. Collaborator samples were shipped for TCRbeta analysis as frozen whole blood, isolated PBMCs, or DNA extracted from either sample type. TCRbeta CDR3 regions were amplified from genomic DNA using the immunoSEQ Assay, a bias-controlled multiplex PCR. In the paper's pipeline: Within the assay, amplification of reference gene primers was used to estimate how many nucleated cells each sample contained. Sequence reads were collapsed and filtered to measure the absolute abundance of every unique TCRbeta CDR3 rearrangement. For each sample, productive Simpson clonality was calculated as the square root of Simpson's diversity index over productive rearrangements. TCRdb's version of the immuneACCESS table is confined to in-frame rearrangements and falls short of the full clone set. An unresolved V gene accounts for under half of the shortfall where checked; the remainder is of unknown origin. V, J and clone size reflect that table, while D and trimming were determined from the DNA. The sample table records about 140,000 clones; 90% of these occur just once. The ten top clones hold 9.5% to 11% of the sample.

From V the trimming removes 0 bases and from J it removes 2 bases, while the gene matches leave 4 bases of the junction unaccounted for. The germline V gene encodes CDR1 MNHEY and CDR2 SVGAGI. Including the terminal cysteine and phenylalanine, the CDR3 comprises 16 residues. The DNA shown is the 48-base CDR3, in frame from base 1. This TCR was recovered from a woman older than 75 with acute or convalescent COVID-19. Sequencing was done on a sample of peripheral blood. The chain is made from TRBV6-5 and TRBJ1-3, with 7 middle bases fitting TRBD1. The CDR3 is CASSYSERGPGNTIYF. The DNA is as follows: TGTGCCAGCAGTTACTCGGAGAGGGGGCCTGGAAACACCATATATTTT.